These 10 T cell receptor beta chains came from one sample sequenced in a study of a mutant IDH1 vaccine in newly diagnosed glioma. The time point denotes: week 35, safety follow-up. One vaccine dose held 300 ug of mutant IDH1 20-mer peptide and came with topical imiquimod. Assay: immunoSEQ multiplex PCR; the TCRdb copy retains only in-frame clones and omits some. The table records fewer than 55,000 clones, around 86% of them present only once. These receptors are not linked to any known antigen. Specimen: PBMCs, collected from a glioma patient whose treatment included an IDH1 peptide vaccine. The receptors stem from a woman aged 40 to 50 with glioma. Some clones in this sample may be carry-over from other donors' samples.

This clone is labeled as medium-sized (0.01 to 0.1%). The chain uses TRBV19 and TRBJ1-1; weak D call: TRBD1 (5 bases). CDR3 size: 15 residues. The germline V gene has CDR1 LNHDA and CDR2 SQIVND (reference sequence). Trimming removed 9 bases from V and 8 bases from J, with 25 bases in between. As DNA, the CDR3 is TGTGCCAGCACGCCGTGGGGCAGTGAGAACAGGGAAGCTTTCTTT. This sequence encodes CASTPWGSENREAFF. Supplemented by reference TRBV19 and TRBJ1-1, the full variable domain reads DGGITQSPKYLFRKEGQNVTLSCEQNLNHDAMYWYRQDPGQGLRLIYYSQIVNDFQKGDIAEGYSVSREKKESFPLTVTSAQKNPTAFYLCASTPWGSENREAFFGQGTRLTVV.

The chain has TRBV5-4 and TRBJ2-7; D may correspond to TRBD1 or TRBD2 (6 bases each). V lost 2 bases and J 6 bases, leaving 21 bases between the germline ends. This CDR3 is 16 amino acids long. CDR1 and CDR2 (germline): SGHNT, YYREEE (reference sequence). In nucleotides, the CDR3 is TGTGCCAGCAGCTTTTATGACAAGAGAGAGGGGGGCGAGCAGTACTTC. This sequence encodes CASSFYDKREGGEQYF.

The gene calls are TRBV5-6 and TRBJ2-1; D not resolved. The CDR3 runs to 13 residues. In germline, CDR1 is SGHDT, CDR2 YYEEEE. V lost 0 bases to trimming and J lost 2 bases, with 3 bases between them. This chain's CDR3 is CASSLGPYNEQFF. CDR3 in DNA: TGTGCCAGCAGCTTGGGTCCCTACAATGAGCAGTTCTTC.

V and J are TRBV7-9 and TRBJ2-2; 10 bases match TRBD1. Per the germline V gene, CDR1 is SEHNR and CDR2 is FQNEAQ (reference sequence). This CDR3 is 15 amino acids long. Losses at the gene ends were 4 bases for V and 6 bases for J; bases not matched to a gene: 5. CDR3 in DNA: TGTGCCAGCAGCTCATCCGGGACAGGGGCCGGGGAGCTGTTTTTT. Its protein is CASSSSGTGAGELFF.

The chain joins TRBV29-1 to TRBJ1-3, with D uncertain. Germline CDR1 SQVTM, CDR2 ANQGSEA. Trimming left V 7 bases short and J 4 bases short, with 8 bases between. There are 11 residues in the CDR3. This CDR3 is CSAREGNTIYF. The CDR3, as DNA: TGCAGCGCCCGGGAGGGAAACACCATATATTTT.

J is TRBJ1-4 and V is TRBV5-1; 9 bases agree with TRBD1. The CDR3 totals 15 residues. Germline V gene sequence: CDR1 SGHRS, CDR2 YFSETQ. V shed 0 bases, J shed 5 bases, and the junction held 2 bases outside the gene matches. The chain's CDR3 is CASSLGDRENEKLFF. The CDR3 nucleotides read TGCGCCAGCAGCTTGGGGGACAGGGAGAATGAAAAACTGTTTTTT. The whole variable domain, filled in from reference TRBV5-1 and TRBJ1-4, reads KAGVTQTPRYLIKTRGQQVTLSCSPISGHRSVSWYQQTPGQGLQFLFEYFSETQRNKGNFPGRFSGRQFSNSRSEMNVSTLELGDSALYLCASSLGDRENEKLFFGSGTQLSVL.

CDR3 in amino acids: CASSMLDRGEAFF. Here the CDR3 DNA reads TGTGCCAGTAGTATGCTCGACAGGGGTGAAGCTTTCTTT. The J gene is TRBJ1-1, the V gene TRBV19; 8 bases map to TRBD1. The CDR3 is 13 residues long. J lost 7 bases, V lost 3 bases, and 4 bases had no gene match. Germline V gives CDR1 LNHDA, CDR2 SQIVND (reference sequence).

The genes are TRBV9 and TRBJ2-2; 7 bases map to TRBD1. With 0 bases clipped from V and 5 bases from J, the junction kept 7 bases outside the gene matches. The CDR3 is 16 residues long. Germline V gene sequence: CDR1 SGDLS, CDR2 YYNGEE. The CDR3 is CASSVEGASSTGELFF. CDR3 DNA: TGTGCCAGCAGCGTAGAGGGGGCGTCATCTACCGGGGAGCTGTTTTTT.

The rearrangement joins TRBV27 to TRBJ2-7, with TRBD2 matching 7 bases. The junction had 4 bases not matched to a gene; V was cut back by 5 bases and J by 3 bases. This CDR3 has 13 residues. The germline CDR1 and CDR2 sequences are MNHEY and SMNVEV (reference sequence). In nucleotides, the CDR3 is TGTGCCAGCAGTACCTCTAGCGGCTACGAGCAGTACTTC. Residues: CASSTSSGYEQYF.

CDR3 amino acids: CASGTTGQGYEQYF. DNA of the CDR3: TGTGCCAGTGGTACCACGGGACAGGGCTACGAGCAGTACTTC. This chain joins TRBV19 and TRBJ2-7; TRBD1 agrees at 9 bases. J lost 3 bases, V lost 8 bases, and 8 bases had no gene match. CDR1 and CDR2 (germline): LNHDA, SQIVND (reference sequence). This CDR3 contains 14 residues. Full variable domain (remainder filled in from reference TRBV19 and TRBJ2-7): DGGITQSPKYLFRKEGQNVTLSCEQNLNHDAMYWYRQDPGQGLRLIYYSQIVNDFQKGDIAEGYSVSREKKESFPLTVTSAQKNPTAFYLCASGTTGQGYEQYFGPGTRLTVT.